This T cell receptor (beta chain) was sequenced for a study of response to subunit inactivated influenza vaccine. Findings and caveats of the study: Authors proposed each seasonal influenza vaccination draws in few new T cells.

V was shortened by 4 bases and J by 5 bases, with 9 bases between the two germline ends. There are 14 residues in the CDR3. Germline loops: CDR1 MNHEY, CDR2 SMNVEV (reference sequence). One entry per CDR3 protein results from TCRdb running MiXCR on the RT-PCR reads. The sample lists fewer than 200,000 distinct CDR3 sequences; around 9% were seen once. A word on this clonotype: Its antigen is as yet unknown.

This receptor was taken from a man in his fifties who received an inactivated influenza vaccine. The rearrangement joins TRBV27 to TRBJ1-6; maybe TRBD1 (5 bases). This specimen was non-naive T cells sorted from PBMCs, taken on the day of vaccination. This CDR3 reads CASSSRQNNSPLHF. For the CDR3, the DNA is TGTGCCAGCAGTTCCCGACAGAATAATTCACCCCTCCACTTT.